The 18 T cell receptor beta chains reported below all come from one sample, sequenced in a study of CD8+ T cells in alopecia areata. RNA was isolated and reverse transcribed to cDNA, the sequencing template. Clones were read by immunoSEQ multiplex PCR, and TCRdb kept only the in-frame ones, dropping some. The data show 200,000 to 250,000 clones, with about three fifths seen just once and over 0.4% held by the top ten. The input for sequencing was CD4+ T cells sorted from blood, taken at week 0. The receptor source for this set is a human donor with alopecia areata.

The V call is TRBV11-2, the J call TRBJ1-2; D is ambiguous. Germline V gene data show CDR1 as SGHAT and CDR2 as FQNNGV. Trimming left V 2 bases short and J 0 bases short, with 10 bases between. The CDR3 sequence is 15 residues long. The CDR3, as DNA: TGTGCCAGCAGCTTACCTGGCAGGTCTAACTATGGCTACACCTTC. Translation gives CASSLPGRSNYGYTF. Complete variable domain (other parts from reference TRBV11-2 and TRBJ1-2): EAGVAQSPRYKIIEKRQSVAFWCNPISGHATLYWYQQILGQGPKLLIQFQNNGVVDDSQLPKDRFSAERLKGVDSTLKIQPAKLEDSAVYLCASSLPGRSNYGYTFGSGTRLTVV.

The genes are TRBV11-2 and TRBJ1-1, with TRBD1 identical over 10 bases. The ends lost 4 bases at V and 5 bases at J; junction bases unmatched: 19. The germline gives CDR1 SGHAT, CDR2 FQNNGV. This CDR3 contains 19 residues. The CDR3 bases are TGTGCCAGCAGCTCCGCTCGGTGGGGTGACAGGGGGCTCTTGACTGAAGCTTTCTTT. Its protein is CASSSARWGDRGLLTEAFF.

This chain links TRBV2 with TRBJ2-2; possibly TRBD1 for D (6 bases). The V gene's germline CDR1 is SNHLY and CDR2 FYNNEI. With 3 bases removed from V and 1 base from J, the gap between germline ends came to 9 bases. This CDR3 contains 15 residues. The CDR3 region has the DNA TGTGCCAGCAGTGATACAGGGAGGAACACCGGGGAGCTGTTTTTT. It yields the protein CASSDTGRNTGELFF.

This clone was picked up one time. The chain carries TRBV7-2 and TRBJ2-7, with 9 positions matching TRBD2. Looked up from germline, CDR1 is SGHTA and CDR2 is FQGNSA. V gave up 5 bases and J gave up 5 bases; unmatched junction bases: 7. This CDR3 contains 14 residues. The CDR3 DNA sequence: TGTGCCAGCAGCCGCGGGAGGGCCGACAACGAGCAGTACTTC. This sequence encodes CASSRGRADNEQYF.

The chain combines TRBV6-5 with TRBJ2-1, with TRBD2 identical over 8 bases. CDR1 and CDR2 from the germline V gene are MNHEY and SVGAGI. Losses at the gene ends were 8 bases for V and 6 bases for J; bases not matched to a gene: 12. CDR3 length: 15 amino acids. The CDR3, as DNA: TGTGCCAGCCAAGAGAGCGGGAGAGGGGTCAATGAGCAGTTCTTC. Amino acids: CASQESGRGVNEQFF.

This clone occurred a few times. The CDR3 region has the DNA TGCAGCGTTGAAGATTGGGCAAGCGGGGGAAATGAGCAGTTCTTC. The encoded protein is CSVEDWASGGNEQFF. The J gene is TRBJ2-1, the V gene TRBV29-1; 8 bases agree with TRBD2. This CDR3 has 15 residues. In germline, CDR1 is SQVTM, CDR2 ANQGSEA. The V segment lost 0 bases and the J segment 7 bases; nucleotides outside the gene matches: 8.

The chain joins TRBV4-1 to TRBJ2-4; D is unclear. Trimming left V 7 bases short and J 3 bases short, with 19 bases between. CDR1 and CDR2 from the germline V gene are MGHRA and YSYEKL. CDR3 length equals 16 residues. CDR3 DNA sequence: TGCGCCAGCATTTTAAGGAATGTCTGGATCAAAAACATTCAGTACTTC. The encoded protein is CASILRNVWIKNIQYF.

The chain employs TRBV4-1 and TRBJ2-7; no firm D call. This CDR3 contains 13 residues. The germline V gene has CDR1 MGHRA and CDR2 YSYEKL. V lost 2 bases to trimming and J lost 7 bases, with 12 bases between them. CDR3 in amino acids: CASSQPGLREQYF. CDR3 bases: TGCGCCAGCAGCCAACCGGGCCTCAGGGAGCAGTACTTC.

This clone came up a few times. The genes are TRBV15 and TRBJ2-1; the D call may be TRBD1 or TRBD2 (5 bases each). This CDR3 has 16 amino acids. CDR1 is LNHNV and CDR2 is YYDKDF in the germline V gene (reference sequence). Trimming cost V 5 bases and J 1 base, with 15 bases left between them. The CDR3 reads CATSAPGTVSYNEQFF. The CDR3 coding sequence is TGTGCCACCAGCGCTCCCGGGACCGTTTCCTACAATGAGCAGTTCTTC.

This clone was observed a few times. The rearrangement links TRBV7-9 to TRBJ2-7; 8 bases fit TRBD1. The germline V gene encodes CDR1 SEHNR and CDR2 FQNEAQ (reference sequence). V lost 1 base and J lost 2; bases outside the gene matches: 4. The length of the CDR3 is 15 residues. The CDR3: CASSLVLQGAYEQYF. The CDR3 DNA follows: TGTGCCAGCAGCTTAGTGTTACAGGGGGCCTACGAGCAGTACTTC.

V gene TRBV6-1 combines with J gene TRBJ1-1; the match to TRBD1 covers 8 bases. J lost 5 bases, V lost 6 bases, and 2 bases had no gene match. CDR3 length equals 12 residues. Germline V gene sequence: CDR1 MNHNS, CDR2 SASEGT. The DNA for the CDR3 is TGTGCCAGCAGGGACAGGGCAACTGAAGCTTTCTTT. Amino acid sequence: CASRDRATEAFF.

The rearrangement joins TRBV19 to TRBJ2-3; D is possibly TRBD1 or TRBD2 (5 bases each). CDR1 LNHDA and CDR2 SQIVND come from the germline V gene (reference sequence). Between the trimmed V and J ends, which lost 5 bases and 2 bases, there was a span of 11 bases. The CDR3 loop spans 14 amino acids. The CDR3 nucleotides are TGTGCCAGTAGTGAGGGGCGCGTCACAGATACGCAGTATTTT. Protein product: CASSEGRVTDTQYF.

This clone was seen repeatedly, ten times or more. V gene TRBV18 combines with J gene TRBJ1-1, with a weak D call TRBD1 (6 bases). Germline-derived CDR1 and CDR2 are KGHSH and LQKENI. The CDR3 covers 12 residues. V lost 3 bases to trimming and J lost 8 bases, with 10 bases between them. DNA for the CDR3: TGTGCCAGCTCACCCCGACAGGCAGAAGCTTTCTTT. Encoded protein: CASSPRQAEAFF.

A remark on this clone: This CDR3 is also generated by other DNA sequences in the sample. V is TRBV30 and J is TRBJ1-2; D ambiguous. Germline V CDR1 and CDR2: GTSNPN, SVGIG (reference sequence). With 0 bases removed from V and 5 bases from J, the gap between germline ends came to 7 bases. This CDR3 is built from 12 residues. The chain's CDR3 is CAWSVPGYGYTF. In DNA, the CDR3 is TGTGCCTGGAGTGTACCCGGGTATGGCTACACCTTC.

The chain joins TRBV28 to TRBJ2-7, with D perhaps TRBD2 (5 bases). Germline V gene lookup returns CDR1 MDHEN and CDR2 SYDVKM. Trimming removed 7 bases from V and 9 bases from J, with 13 bases in between. CDR3 length: 11 residues. The CDR3 DNA reads TGTGCCAGCACCCAACGGGGTAGGCAGTACTTC. Its translation is CASTQRGRQYF. Full variable domain (missing parts from reference TRBV28 and TRBJ2-7): DVKVTQSSRYLVKRTGEKVFLECVQDMDHENMFWYRQDPGLGLRLIYFSYDVKMKEKGDIPEGYSVSREKKERFSLILESASTNQTSMYLCASTQRGRQYFGPGTRLTVT.

The chain couples TRBV9 to TRBJ2-5, with TRBD2 as a possible D gene (5 bases). Per germline, CDR1 SGDLS and CDR2 YYNGEE. CDR3 size: 15 residues. Trimming stripped 0 bases from V and 5 bases from J, with 14 bases between. The CDR3 here is CASSVAVAGWETQYF. CDR3 in DNA: TGTGCCAGCAGCGTAGCTGTGGCGGGCTGGGAGACCCAGTACTTC.

As concerns this clone: The sample has other DNA sequences that encode this CDR3 too. The chain couples TRBV29-1 to TRBJ2-7; D possibly uses TRBD1 or TRBD2 (6 bases each). CDR1 is SQVTM and CDR2 is ANQGSEA in the germline V gene. The CDR3 runs 12 residues. The V end was cut by 7 bases, the J end by 1 base, with 11 bases between. The CDR3, as DNA: TGCAGCGCGGGGGACACGTCCTACGAGCAGTACTTC. Translating it yields CSAGDTSYEQYF.

The chain employs TRBV7-2 and TRBJ1-2; D unresolved. Trimming stripped 1 base from V and 4 bases from J, with 7 bases between. The CDR3 length is 13 residues. CDR1 and CDR2 (germline): SGHTA, FQGNSA. The DNA of the CDR3 is TGTGCCAGCAGCTTAGTGTCGACCTATGGCTACACCTTC. Amino acid sequence: CASSLVSTYGYTF. Drawing the rest from reference TRBV7-2 and TRBJ1-2, the complete variable domain is GAGVSQSPSNKVTEKGKDVELRCDPISGHTALYWYRQSLGQGLEFLIYFQGNSAPDKSGLPSDRFSAERTGGSVSTLTIQRTQQEDSAVYLCASSLVSTYGYTFGSGTRLTVV.